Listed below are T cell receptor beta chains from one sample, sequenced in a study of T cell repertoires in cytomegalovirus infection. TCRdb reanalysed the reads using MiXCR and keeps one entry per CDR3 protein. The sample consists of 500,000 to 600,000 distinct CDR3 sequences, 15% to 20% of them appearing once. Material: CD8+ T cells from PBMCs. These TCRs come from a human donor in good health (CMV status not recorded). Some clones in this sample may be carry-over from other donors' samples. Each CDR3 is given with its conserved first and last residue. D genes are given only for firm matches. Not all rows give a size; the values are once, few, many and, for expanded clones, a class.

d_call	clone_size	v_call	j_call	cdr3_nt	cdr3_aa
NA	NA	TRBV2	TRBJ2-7	TGTGCCAGCAGTGAACGATACCTCCCAGCGAGCGGGCAGTACTTC	CASSERYLPASGQYF
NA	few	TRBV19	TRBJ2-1	TGTGCCAGTAGTATCCTCGCATACAATGAGCAGTTCTTC	CASSILAYNEQFF
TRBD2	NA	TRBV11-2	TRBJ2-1	TGTGCCAGCACGGAGCGGGGGAGCGGCAATGAGCAGTTCTTC	CASTERGSGNEQFF
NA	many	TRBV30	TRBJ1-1	TGTGCCTGGAGGTATGACAGGACCACTGAAGCTTTCTTT	CAWRYDRTTEAFF
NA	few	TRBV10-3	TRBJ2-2	TGTGCCATCAGAACAGGTTTTCAGATTACGAACACCGGGGAGCTGTTTTTT	CAIRTGFQITNTGELFF
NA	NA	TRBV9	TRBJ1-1	TGTGCCACGGTAAAGAACACTGAAGCTTTCTTT	CATVKNTEAFF
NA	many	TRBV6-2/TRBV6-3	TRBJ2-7	TGTGCCAGCAGTTACTCGAGAGGACAGCGCCCAGGCCACGAGCAGTACTTC	CASSYSRGQRPGHEQYF
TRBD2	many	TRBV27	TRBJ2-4	TGTGCCAGCAGTTTACTACTAGCGGGAGGTCGGGCCAAAAACATTCAGTACTTC	CASSLLLAGGRAKNIQYF
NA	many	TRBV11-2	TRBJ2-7	TGTGCCAGCAGCCTGGAACAGGATGAATACGAGCAGTACTTC	CASSLEQDEYEQYF
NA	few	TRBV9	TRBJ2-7	TGTGCCAGCAGCGTCGGCGGGGAGAGTTACGAGCAGTACTTC	CASSVGGESYEQYF
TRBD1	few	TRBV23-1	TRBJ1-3	TGCGCCAGCCCCTCCAGGGGGGCTGGAAACACCATATATTTT	CASPSRGAGNTIYF
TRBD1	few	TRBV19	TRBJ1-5	TGTGCCAGTAGTATCGACAGGGAGGTACAGCCCCAGCATTTT	CASSIDREVQPQHF
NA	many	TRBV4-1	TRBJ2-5	TGCGCCAGCAGCCCGCCGGGGCGGCAAGAGACCCAGTACTTC	CASSPPGRQETQYF
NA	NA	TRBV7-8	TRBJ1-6	TGTGCCAGCAGCTTACCTCGGGAAAATTCACCCCTCCACTTT	CASSLPRENSPLHF
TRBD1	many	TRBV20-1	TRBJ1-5	TGCAGTGCCCATCCGGGACAGCATAGCAATCAGCCCCAGCATTTT	CSAHPGQHSNQPQHF
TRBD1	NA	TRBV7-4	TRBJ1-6	TGTGCCAGCAGGCCACCTGGGACAGGGAATTCACCCCTCCACTTT	CASRPPGTGNSPLHF
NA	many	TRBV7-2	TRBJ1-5	TGTGCCAGCAGCTCCTTAAAACAGGGTAGTCAGCCCCAGCATTTT	CASSSLKQGSQPQHF
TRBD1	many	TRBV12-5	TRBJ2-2	TGTGCTAGTGGTTACTCCGGGACAGGGGGCATCGGGGAGCTGTTTTTT	CASGYSGTGGIGELFF
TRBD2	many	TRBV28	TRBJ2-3	TGTGCCAGCAGTTTACCTCGGGGGGGCCGAAGCACAGATACGCAGTATTTT	CASSLPRGGRSTDTQYF
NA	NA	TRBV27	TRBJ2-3	TGTGCCAGCAGTTTGACCCTCGGGGGAGTCACAGATACGCAGTATTTT	CASSLTLGGVTDTQYF
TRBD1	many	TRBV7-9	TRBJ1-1	TGTGCCAGCAGCTTAGCGGGGACAGGGAACACTGAAGCTTTCTTT	CASSLAGTGNTEAFF
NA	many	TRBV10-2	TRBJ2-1	TGCGCCACGCGACAGGGGAGAAGCGGGGGGCCCCACAATGAGCAGTTCTTC	CATRQGRSGGPHNEQFF
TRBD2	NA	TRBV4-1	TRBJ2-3	TGCGCCAGCAGCCAAGGCCTAGCGGGGAGAACAGATACGCAGTATTTT	CASSQGLAGRTDTQYF
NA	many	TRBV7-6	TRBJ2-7	TGTGCCAGCAGCCTTACAAACGGGGGCTTGGGCGAGCAGTACTTC	CASSLTNGGLGEQYF
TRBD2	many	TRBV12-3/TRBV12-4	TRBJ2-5	TGTGCCAGCAGTTTACGGCTAGCGGGGGAACAAGAGACCCAGTACTTC	CASSLRLAGEQETQYF
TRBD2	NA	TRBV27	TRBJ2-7	TGTGCCAGCAGCCCTGGCCTAGCGGGGGACCTCGAGCAGTACTTC	CASSPGLAGDLEQYF
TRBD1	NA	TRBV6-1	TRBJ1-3	TGTGCCAGCAAGGACAGGGGCTATGGAAACACCATATATTTT	CASKDRGYGNTIYF
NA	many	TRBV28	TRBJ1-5	TGTGCCAGCAGTCATGACAGAGGCAATCAGCCCCAGCATTTT	CASSHDRGNQPQHF
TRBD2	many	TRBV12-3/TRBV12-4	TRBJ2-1	TGTGCCAGCAGTTTGTATGCGGGGGGCTCCTACAATGAGCAGTTCTTC	CASSLYAGGSYNEQFF
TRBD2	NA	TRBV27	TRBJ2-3	TGTGCCAGCAGTTGGGGACTAGCGGGGGCTGCTAGCACAGATACGCAGTATTTT	CASSWGLAGAASTDTQYF
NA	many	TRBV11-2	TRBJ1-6	TGTGCCAGCACCAAGCCCGAGGCTTCACCCCTCCACTTT	CASTKPEASPLHF
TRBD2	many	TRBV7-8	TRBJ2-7	TGTGCCAGCAGCCAGACTAGCGGGAGGGCCTACGAGCAGTACTTC	CASSQTSGRAYEQYF
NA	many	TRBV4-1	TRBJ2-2	TGCGCCAGCAGCCAAGTAGAGACCGGGGAGCTGTTTTTT	CASSQVETGELFF
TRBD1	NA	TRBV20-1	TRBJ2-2	TGCAGTGCAACAGACTCTAAGGGACAGGGTCGCCCCGGGGAGCTGTTTTTT	CSATDSKGQGRPGELFF
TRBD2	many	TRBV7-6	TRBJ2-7	TGTGCCAGCAAAGGACTAGCGGGGTTTTCAGGGGGCGAGCAGTACTTC	CASKGLAGFSGGEQYF
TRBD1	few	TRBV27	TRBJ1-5	TGTGCCAGCAGTAGGACGCCAGGGGGTCAGCTGCGGCAGCCCCAGCATTTT	CASSRTPGGQLRQPQHF
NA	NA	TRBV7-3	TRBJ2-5	TGTGCCAGCAGCCCCGGGGGCAGCCAAGAGACCCAGAACTTC	CASSPGGSQETQNF
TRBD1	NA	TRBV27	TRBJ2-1	TGTGCCAGCAGTCCGAGGACAGGGTTGGTAAATGAGCAGTTCTTC	CASSPRTGLVNEQFF
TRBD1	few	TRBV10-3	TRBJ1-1	TGTGCCATCAGTGAGCCCCCGGGACAGGGATTGGGGCGTACTGAAGCTTTCTTT	CAISEPPGQGLGRTEAFF
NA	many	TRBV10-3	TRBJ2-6	TGTGCCATCAGTGAGACCCACTCTGGGGCCAACGTCCTGACTTTC	CAISETHSGANVLTF
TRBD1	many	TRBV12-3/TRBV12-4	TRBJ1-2	TGTGCCAGCAGCCCCGGGACAGGGGGATATGGCTACACCTTC	CASSPGTGGYGYTF
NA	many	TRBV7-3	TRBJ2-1	TGTGCCAGCAGCTTAACGAATGATGAGCAGTTCTTC	CASSLTNDEQFF
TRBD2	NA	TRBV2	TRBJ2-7	TGTGCCAGCAGTGAAGCGCTTTCCGGGACTAGCGCGTCCTACGAGCAGTACTTC	CASSEALSGTSASYEQYF
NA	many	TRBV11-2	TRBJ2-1	TGTGCCAGCAGCTCCACGGCGTACGGGTACAATGAGCAGTTCTTC	CASSSTAYGYNEQFF
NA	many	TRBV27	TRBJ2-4	TGTGCCAGCCGGGACACGGGCCTTTGGGGAAACATTCAGTACTTC	CASRDTGLWGNIQYF
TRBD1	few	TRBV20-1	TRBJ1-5	TGCAGTGCTGCGGACAGGGGGCTTATTTATCAGCCCCAGCATTTT	CSAADRGLIYQPQHF
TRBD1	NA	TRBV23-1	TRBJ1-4	TGCGCCAGCATATGGACAGGGGACGGTGAAAAACTGTTTTTT	CASIWTGDGEKLFF
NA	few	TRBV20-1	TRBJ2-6	TGCAGTGCATCGGGAAGCTCTGGGGCCAACGTCCTGACTTTC	CSASGSSGANVLTF
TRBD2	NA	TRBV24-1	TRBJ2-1	TGTGCCACCAGTGATTTGCTGACTAGCGGGAGCAATGAGCAGTTCTTC	CATSDLLTSGSNEQFF
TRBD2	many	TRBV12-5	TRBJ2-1	TGTGCTAGTGGTTTGGGGATAGCGGGGGCCACCTACAATGAGCAGTTCTTC	CASGLGIAGATYNEQFF
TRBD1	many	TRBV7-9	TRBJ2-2	TGTGCCAGTACCCCGGGACAGAGAAACACCGGGGAGCTGTTTTTT	CASTPGQRNTGELFF
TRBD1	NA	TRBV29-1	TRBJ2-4	TGCAGCGGCGGACAGGGGGGAACCAAAAACATTCAGTACTTC	CSGGQGGTKNIQYF
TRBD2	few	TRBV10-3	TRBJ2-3	TGTGCCATCAGTGAGTCCGTCGGAGAAACTAGCGCCCCCAGGTATACGCAGTATTTT	CAISESVGETSAPRYTQYF
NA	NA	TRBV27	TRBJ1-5	TGTGCCAGCAGTTTATCAAGGGCCCACAATCAGCCCCAGCATTTT	CASSLSRAHNQPQHF
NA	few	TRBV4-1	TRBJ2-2	TGCGCCAGCAGCCAGAGTCGGCAGGGTCGTGACACCGGGGAGCTGTTTTTT	CASSQSRQGRDTGELFF
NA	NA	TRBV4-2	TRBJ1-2	TGTGCCAGCAGCCAATGGGACGGCTATGGCTACACCTTC	CASSQWDGYGYTF
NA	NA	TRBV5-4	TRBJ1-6	TGTGCCAGCAGTCTGGCCCTCAGCTCACCCCTCCACTTT	CASSLALSSPLHF